This record covers a single T cell receptor (beta chain). Its antigen remains unidentified. This table comes from immunoSEQ multiplex PCR, and its TCRdb copy is limited to in-frame clones, with some not included. The top ten hold around 4.9% of the sample, which has 55,000 to 75,000 clones, just over 90% seen once. This CDR3 is 16 amino acids long. Germline CDR1 and CDR2: LGHNA and YSLEER. V lost 4 bases and J lost 3; bases outside the gene matches: 11. This sample is drawn from a study of resident and recirculating memory T cells in vitiligo. Turning to the study itself: Whole samples, not sorted cells, were homogenized and used for genomic DNA extraction. Whole-study results and caveats: Clonality differed among vitiligo lesions, with no unique dominant clone. Non-conserved TCRs across sites and patients suggested distinct clones per lesion.

No change in lesions over the prior 6 months defined stable disease. Sequencing input: blood. This rearrangement joins TRBV4-3 to TRBJ1-1; 7 positions agree with TRBD1. The TCR sequence derives from a male donor with vitiligo. In DNA, the CDR3 is TGCGCCAGCAGCCCGAATTATAGGGGGCGGGACACTGAAGCTTTCTTT. As protein: CASSPNYRGRDTEAFF.